What follows describes a single T cell receptor (beta chain). Its antigen is undetermined. The repertoire was sequenced with immunoSEQ multiplex PCR; TCRdb's copy has only in-frame clones and lacks some. The sample yields under 90,000 clones, roughly 80% seen once. This sample was included in a study of OX40 agonist ivuxolimab in advanced cancers. The wider study: Subjects had a mean age of about 57 years, with a range of roughly 20 to 79; roughly 83% were male. Three dose-escalation patients had partial responses: one with hepatocellular carcinoma and two with cutaneous melanoma.

General observations from the study: Both blood CD4+ and CD8+ T cells showed clonal growth by week 6 at 0.1 to 3.0 mg/kg.

The TCR was taken from an adult with an advanced solid tumor such as melanoma, head and neck, liver or kidney cancer. Here the sequenced sample was CD4+ or CD8+ T cells sorted from blood, taken in a trial of the OX40 agonist ivuxolimab.

The CDR3 DNA reads as TGTGCCAGCAGCCAGCGCGGACAGGTGGGAACGCAGTATTTT. This encodes CASSQRGQVGTQYF. This chain joins TRBV5-8 and TRBJ2-3; 7 bases match TRBD1. V shed 4 bases and J 9 bases; nucleotides not matched to a gene: 11. In germline, CDR1 is SGHTS, CDR2 YDEGEE. The CDR3 is 14 residues long.